The clone carrying this TCR beta chain has just a few counts. What it recognizes is unknown. This entry comes from a study of Graves' ophthalmopathy and Graves' hyperthyroidism. Findings of the study overall: Discriminating ophthalmopathy from stable hyperthyroidism, a 13-signature model attained a sensitivity of approximately 90% and a specificity of around 77%.

TCR beta CDR3 amplification used RNA transcripts. HTBI-primed first-round RT-PCR preceded second-round multiplex PCR. MiXCR was run by TCRdb on the multiplex PCR reads, yielding one entry per CDR3 protein. The sample yields about 660,000 distinct CDR3 sequences, approximately 39% seen once. Where ophthalmopathy was present, donors had moderate-to-severe activity, CAS ≥3, NOSPECS ≥4 and duration under 3 months. Per germline, CDR1 SGDLS and CDR2 YYNGEE. This CDR3 spans 14 amino acids. V lost 4 bases, J lost 8 bases, and 18 bases lay in between. This chain links TRBV9 with TRBJ1-1, with D hard to call. Sequencing was carried out using peripheral blood. The receptor was isolated from an adult man with Graves' ophthalmopathy. Written as DNA, the CDR3 is TGTGCCAGCAGCTTGGAAGGAGTACTTCCAGAAGCTTTCTTT. This encodes CASSLEGVLPEAFF. The variable domain in full, with the rest retrieved from reference TRBV9 and TRBJ1-1, is DSGVTQTPKHLITATGQRVTLRCSPRSGDLSVYWYQQSLDQGLQFLIQYYNGEERAKGNILERFSAQQFPDLHSELNLSSLELGDSALYFCASSLEGVLPEAFFGQGTRLTVV.